This passage covers 11 T cell receptor beta chains from one sample sequenced in a study of ipilimumab plus nivolumab after autologous stem cell transplantation. Profiling relied on immunoSEQ multiplex PCR, and the TCRdb table lists in-frame clones only, not all of them. Here the sample spans roughly 6,300 clones, 75% to 90% being singletons. The sequencing used PBMCs, collected in a trial of ipilimumab plus nivolumab as post-transplant consolidation. The receptors stem from a female donor with multiple myeloma.

This chain uses TRBV28 with TRBJ1-1; D gene uncertain. The CDR3 is 13 amino acids. Per germline, CDR1 MDHEN and CDR2 SYDVKM. V gave up 2 bases and J gave up 10 bases, with 14 bases separating them. CDR3 nucleotides: TGTGCCAGCAGTTTAACAGTCAGGCCTGTAGCTTTCTTT. Amino acid sequence: CASSLTVRPVAFF.

The J gene is TRBJ2-1, the V gene TRBV4-1; no clear D. CDR3 size: 13 residues. Deletions cut 0 bases from V and 9 bases from J, with 9 bases between. From germline, CDR1 is MGHRA and CDR2 YSYEKL. The CDR3 DNA follows: TGCGCCAGCAGCCAAGATGAGTTCAGTGAGCAGTTCTTC. Residues: CASSQDEFSEQFF.

The chain is built from TRBV10-1 and TRBJ2-1; 9 nucleotides line up with TRBD2. Germline CDR1 reads WNHNN; CDR2 reads SYGVQD (reference sequence). V lost 3 bases, J lost 0 bases, and 3 bases stayed unmatched. The CDR3 length is 16 residues. The CDR3 protein is CASSDLSGSSYNEQFF. DNA of the CDR3: TGCGCCAGCAGTGACCTTAGCGGGAGCTCCTACAATGAGCAGTTCTTC.

This clone was observed a single time. This chain links TRBV7-9 with TRBJ2-2; 9 nucleotides align to TRBD1. Germline V gene lookup returns CDR1 SEHNR and CDR2 FQNEAQ (reference sequence). This CDR3 is 16 amino acids long. The junction had 2 bases not matched to a gene; V was cut back by 1 base and J by 2 bases. The CDR3 loop is CASSLVTGGNTGELFF. The CDR3 DNA reads TGTGCCAGCAGCTTAGTAACAGGGGGCAACACCGGGGAGCTGTTTTTT.

The chain couples TRBV5-1 to TRBJ2-1; D gene ambiguous. The length of the CDR3 is 13 residues. V was clipped by 0 bases and J by 5 bases, with 6 bases between them. CDR1 and CDR2 (germline): SGHRS, YFSETQ. The CDR3: CASSLATDNEQFF. The CDR3, as DNA: TGCGCCAGCAGCTTGGCAACAGACAATGAGCAGTTCTTC.

V gene TRBV19 combines with J gene TRBJ1-1; the D is unclear. Trimming shortened V by 2 bases and J by 3 bases, and 7 bases separated the two germline ends. The CDR3 has 13 amino acids. CDR1 is LNHDA, CDR2 SQIVND, per germline (reference sequence). This CDR3 is CASSIRAYTEAFF. CDR3 nucleotides: TGTGCCAGTAGTATAAGGGCATACACTGAAGCTTTCTTT.

The gene calls are TRBV5-4 and TRBJ2-5; 9 bases match TRBD1. CDR1 and CDR2 (germline): SGHNT, YYREEE (reference sequence). With V trimmed by 4 bases and J by 4 bases, 8 bases remained unmatched. This CDR3 has 15 amino acids. The CDR3 protein is CASSDGQGKRETQYF. CDR3 DNA sequence: TGTGCCAGCAGCGACGGACAGGGGAAGAGAGAGACCCAGTACTTC.

This chain connects TRBV18 to TRBJ1-5; 9 bases line up with TRBD1. V dropped 1 base and J dropped 0; count of bases not matched to a gene: 4. This CDR3 is built from 17 residues. Germline V gives CDR1 KGHSH, CDR2 LQKENI. CDR3 sequence: CASSPRTGDNSNQPQHF. In DNA form, the CDR3 reads TGTGCCAGCTCACCACGGACAGGGGATAATAGCAATCAGCCCCAGCATTTT.

This clone was seen only once. V and J are TRBV6-5 and TRBJ1-3; a possible D gene is TRBD1 (5 bases). The CDR3 consists of 15 residues. V was cut by 6 bases and J by 4 bases, with 16 bases left in between. Germline CDR1 reads MNHEY; CDR2 reads SVGAGI. The CDR3 loop is CASSIQARVGNTIYF. The CDR3 DNA sequence: TGTGCCAGCAGCATACAGGCCAGGGTCGGAAACACCATATATTTT.

The V and J genes are TRBV7-2 and TRBJ2-2; 7 nucleotides line up with TRBD1. Unmatched junction bases numbered 1, after V lost 2 bases and J lost 1 base. The CDR3 covers 15 residues. CDR1 SGHTA and CDR2 FQGNSA come from the germline V gene. CDR3 coding DNA: TGTGCCAGCAGCTTAAGGACAGGGAACACCGGGGAGCTGTTTTTT. Amino acid sequence: CASSLRTGNTGELFF.

V and J are TRBV5-1 and TRBJ1-1; D is undetermined. CDR3 length: 13 residues. The germline gives CDR1 SGHRS, CDR2 YFSETQ. With 4 bases removed from V and 5 bases from J, the gap between germline ends came to 12 bases. The DNA of the CDR3 is TGCGCCAGCAGCGTCTCCTTAGAGACTGAAGCTTTCTTT. Residues: CASSVSLETEAFF.